This T cell receptor (beta chain) was found in a study of T-cell reconstitution after alpha-beta-depleted transplantation in children. Looked up from germline, CDR1 is DFQATT and CDR2 is SNEGSKA (reference sequence). CDR3 length equals 13 residues. V shed 5 bases and J shed 3 bases, with 13 bases lying between them. At least ten counts were recorded for this clonotype. Unique molecular identifiers were used to barcode this TCRbeta library. TCRdb reanalysed the PCR reads using MiXCR and keeps one entry per CDR3 protein. The data contain 100,000 or so distinct CDR3 sequences, roughly an eighth of them singletons.

Here the sequenced sample was PBMCs from the stem cell graft donor, taken from the stem cell graft. The chain carries TRBV20-1 and TRBJ1-1; possibly TRBD1 for D (5 bases). The source of this sequence is a human donor who donated a stem cell graft to a child with inherited bone marrow failure. This CDR3 reads CSALRGGDTEAFF. In DNA, the CDR3 is TGCAGTGCTCTGCGCGGGGGGGACACTGAAGCTTTCTTT.